This entry is about one T cell receptor (beta chain). The CDR3 runs 16 residues. CDR1 and CDR2 from the germline V gene are MGHRA and YSYEKL. Trimming cost V 2 bases and J 4 bases; bases outside gene matches: 10. The data stem from a study of technical replicates of blood from several donors. Sequencing was performed with immunoSEQ multiplex PCR; in TCRdb, only in-frame clones are kept and a portion is missing. This table has approximately 75,000 clones, more than 80% appearing once. Sequenced: PBMCs. The sequence derives from a human donor in good health. Some clones in this sample may be carry-over from other donors' samples. This sequence joins TRBV4-1 and TRBJ1-1, with 7 nucleotides matching TRBD1. The CDR3 nucleotides read TGCGCCAGCAGCCAACCACCCGACAGGGTAGGCACTGAAGCTTTCTTT. It specifies CASSQPPDRVGTEAFF.